The following is a TCR beta chain sequence with its context. Authors' data handling: Scientists estimated how many nucleated cells there were by amplifying reference gene primers. This table comes from immunoSEQ multiplex PCR, and its TCRdb copy is limited to in-frame clones, with some not included. For V, J and clone size, that table is used; D and trimming come from the DNA. The sample yields tens of thousands of clones, more than 80% seen once. The CDR3 totals 14 residues. V dropped 4 bases and J dropped 0; count of bases not matched to a gene: 1. Germline loops: CDR1 SGHNT, CDR2 YYREEE (reference sequence). This sample was included in a study of blood T cell repertoires in COVID-19. The wider study: Material from acute and convalescent COVID-19 was sourced from the United States, Italy and Spain. The cDNA or gDNA used as material had been derived from T cells, B-cell-depleted T cells, or PBMCs.

The chain links TRBV5-4 to TRBJ2-1, with 7 bases identical to TRBD1. Sample: peripheral blood. The TCR originated in a woman of 80 years or more with acute or convalescent COVID-19. This CDR3 reads CASSRDSSYNEQFF. CDR3 DNA: TGTGCCAGCAGCCGGGACAGCTCCTACAATGAGCAGTTCTTC.